What follows are 26 T cell receptor beta chains derived from one specimen sequenced in a study of response to subunit inactivated influenza vaccine. MiXCR, applied by TCRdb to the RT-PCR reads, yields one record per CDR3 protein. The sample lists around 790,000 distinct CDR3 sequences, around 21% seen once, with roughly 10% in the top ten. Specimen: PBMCs from blood, collected roughly 5 days after vaccination. The receptor source for this set is a man aged 45-65 years who received an inactivated influenza vaccine.

The genes are TRBV7-9 and TRBJ1-4; 8 nucleotides align to TRBD1. This CDR3 comprises 14 residues. The V and J ends lost 5 bases and 10 bases, in that order; junction bases with no gene match: 9. Germline V gives CDR1 SEHNR, CDR2 FQNEAQ (reference sequence). CDR3 protein: CASSTRGQGGKLFF. In DNA, the CDR3 is TGTGCCAGCAGCACCCGAGGACAGGGCGGAAAACTGTTTTTT.

The V gene is TRBV30, the J gene TRBJ2-3; 13 positions match TRBD2. This CDR3 comprises 18 residues. V lost 1 base and J lost 0; bases outside the gene matches: 7. The germline gives CDR1 GTSNPN, CDR2 SVGIG (reference sequence). CDR3 sequence (DNA): TGTGCCTGGAGTGGACTAGCGGGGGGAAGGATTAGCACAGATACGCAGTATTTT. Protein product: CAWSGLAGGRISTDTQYF.

This sequence joins TRBV7-9 and TRBJ2-7; the D gene is possibly TRBD1 (6 bases). Looked up from germline, CDR1 is SEHNR and CDR2 is FQNEAQ (reference sequence). The CDR3 spans 13 residues. V lost 1 base and J lost 5, with 9 bases in between. The CDR3 DNA follows: TGTGCCAGCAGCTTAGGGACAGTCAACGAGCAGTACTTC. This codes for CASSLGTVNEQYF.

This clonotype was picked up many times. The chain links TRBV10-3 to TRBJ1-3; D gene ambiguous. Germline CDR1 ENHRY, CDR2 SYGVKD. V lost 3 bases to trimming and J lost 0 bases, with 3 bases between them. This CDR3 spans 13 amino acids. As DNA, the CDR3 is TGTGCCATCAGTGAAGGCTCTGGAAACACCATATATTTT. Encoded protein: CAISEGSGNTIYF.

This clonotype appeared many times. The V gene is TRBV29-1, the J gene TRBJ2-7; D ambiguous. This CDR3 comprises 12 residues. Germline lookup yields CDR1 SQVTM and CDR2 ANQGSEA. V lost 4 bases and J lost 1, with 8 bases in between. The CDR3 here is CSVGAPSYEQYF. DNA for the CDR3: TGCAGCGTTGGAGCCCCGTCCTACGAGCAGTACTTC.

This CDR3 reads CASSLNFPYAEQYF. DNA of the CDR3: TGTGCCAGCAGTTTAAATTTCCCCTACGCCGAGCAGTACTTC. The chain joins TRBV12-3 or TRBV12-4 to TRBJ2-7; the D is unclear. CDR3 length: 14 residues. V lost 2 bases and J 6 bases, leaving 14 bases between the germline ends.

This clonotype appeared a few times. The chain uses TRBV6-5 and TRBJ1-3; no definite D call. This CDR3 region has 17 residues. With 0 bases removed from V and 0 bases from J, the gap between germline ends came to 12 bases. Germline V gene lookup returns CDR1 MNHEY and CDR2 SVGAGI. The CDR3 is CASSYSSKASSGNTIYF. As DNA, the CDR3 is TGTGCCAGCAGTTACTCGTCCAAGGCGTCCTCTGGAAACACCATATATTTT.

V and J are TRBV4-2 and TRBJ2-1; TRBD2 matches at 15 bases. This CDR3 region has 15 residues. With V trimmed by 8 bases and J by 6 bases, 5 bases remained unmatched. Germline loops: CDR1 LGHNA, CDR2 YNFKEQ. CDR3 in amino acids: CASRGTSGRTNEQFF. The CDR3 DNA follows: TGTGCCAGCCGGGGGACTAGCGGGAGGACCAATGAGCAGTTCTTC.

This clonotype was observed a handful of times. V gene TRBV7-9 combines with J gene TRBJ2-1; 13 bases match TRBD2. This CDR3 comprises 16 residues. The trim removed 5 bases at V and 6 bases at J, leaving 7 bases unmatched. The germline CDR1 and CDR2 sequences are SEHNR and FQNEAQ (reference sequence). CDR3 sequence reads: CASSKRGTSGTNEQFF. For the CDR3, the DNA is TGTGCCAGCAGCAAGAGAGGGACTAGCGGGACCAATGAGCAGTTCTTC.

The chain joins TRBV6-1 to TRBJ2-5; D is unclear. The V gene lost 2 bases and the J gene lost 5 bases, with 9 bases spanning the gap. Per the germline V gene, CDR1 is MNHNS and CDR2 is SASEGT. The CDR3 has 13 residues. As DNA, the CDR3 is TGTGCCAGCAGTGAAACTTTTGGCGAGACCCAGTACTTC. Translating gives CASSETFGETQYF.

This clonotype was detected only a few times. This rearrangement joins TRBV12-3 or TRBV12-4 to TRBJ2-2; D is unresolved. CDR3 length: 15 residues. Trimming took off 6 bases at V and 7 bases at J, with 18 bases between the two ends. The CDR3 nucleotides are TGTGCCAGCAGGGAAAATCCCGGTGTAATCGGGGAGCTGTTTTTT. This gives the protein CASRENPGVIGELFF.

This clonotype has a count of ten or more. V and J are TRBV14 and TRBJ2-5; D remains unclear. With 5 bases removed from V and 4 bases from J, the gap between germline ends came to 8 bases. This CDR3 region has 12 residues. The V gene's germline CDR1 is SGHDN and CDR2 FVKESK. The CDR3 DNA reads as TGTGCCAGCAGCGCCTCCGGAGAGACCCAGTACTTC. It translates to CASSASGETQYF.

The sample holds a few counts of this clonotype. The chain is built from TRBV18 and TRBJ2-1; 9 nucleotides line up with TRBD2. Germline CDR1 reads KGHSH; CDR2 reads LQKENI. V lost 0 bases, J lost 5 bases, and 2 bases stayed unmatched. CDR3 size: 15 residues. The CDR3 coding sequence is TGTGCCAGCTCACCACCCAGCGGGGGGCACAATGAGCAGTTCTTC. Translation: CASSPPSGGHNEQFF.

V is TRBV7-2 and J is TRBJ2-5; weak D call: TRBD1 (5 bases). The V and J ends lost 4 bases and 3 bases respectively, with 12 bases between them. There are 14 residues in the CDR3. Germline V gene sequence: CDR1 SGHTA, CDR2 FQGNSA. CDR3 nucleotides: TGTGCCAGCAGCTCCCTAGGACACGAAGAGACCCAGTACTTC. Translation: CASSSLGHEETQYF.

This clonotype was observed many times. This rearrangement joins TRBV20-1 to TRBJ2-3, with D unclear. The CDR3 has 15 residues. Trimming took 0 bases from V and 0 from J, leaving 10 bases between them. The V gene's germline CDR1 is DFQATT and CDR2 SNEGSKA (reference sequence). The CDR3 nucleotides read TGCAGTGCTAGAGAGGGCGGATCTAGCACAGATACGCAGTATTTT. Its protein product is CSAREGGSSTDTQYF.

This clonotype was seen only a few times. V usage is TRBV7-3 and J usage is TRBJ2-6; tentatively, D is TRBD2 (6 bases). V was pared by 1 base and J by 4 bases, with 14 bases between. In germline, CDR1 is SGHTA, CDR2 FQGTGA. This CDR3 spans 17 amino acids. The CDR3 reads CASSLMSGGSGANVLTF. In DNA form, the CDR3 reads TGTGCCAGCAGCTTAATGTCCGGGGGATCGGGGGCCAACGTCCTGACTTTC.

CDR3 nucleotide sequence: TGTGCCAGCAGTTTAGCGGCAGGGGGACCTACAGCTTTCTTT. It is translated as CASSLAAGGPTAFF. The chain joins TRBV12-3 or TRBV12-4 to TRBJ1-1; TRBD1 matches at 7 bases. After removal of 0 bases from V and 10 bases from J, the junction contained 8 bases not matched to a gene. This CDR3 is built from 14 residues.

The table lists this clonotype with many counts. The genes are TRBV6-5 and TRBJ2-5; 7 bases line up with TRBD2. This CDR3 comprises 16 residues. CDR1 is MNHEY and CDR2 is SVGAGI in the germline V gene. With 4 bases clipped from V and 4 bases from J, the junction kept 12 bases outside the gene matches. The CDR3 DNA sequence: TGTGCCAGCAGTTCCAGCTTACCGGGACTATCAGAGACCCAGTACTTC. This translates into CASSSSLPGLSETQYF.

This clonotype was seen many times. V is TRBV4-1 and J is TRBJ1-2; D is unclear. The V end was cut by 6 bases, the J end by 2 bases, with 13 bases between. Per germline, CDR1 MGHRA and CDR2 YSYEKL. The CDR3 totals 14 residues. CDR3 loop: CASRPSALNYGYTF. The CDR3 DNA reads as TGCGCCAGCAGACCGTCCGCCCTCAACTATGGCTACACCTTC.

V gene TRBV9 combines with J gene TRBJ2-6; 8 bases are shared with TRBD1. Losses at the gene ends were 4 bases for V and 0 bases for J; bases not matched to a gene: 15. This CDR3 spans 20 amino acids. Germline V gene data show CDR1 as SGDLS and CDR2 as YYNGEE. CDR3 in DNA: TGTGCCAGCAGCATAGACAGGGGAAGGGTAAGGACCTCTGGGGCCAACGTCCTGACTTTC. It codes for CASSIDRGRVRTSGANVLTF.

V gene TRBV7-8 combines with J gene TRBJ2-1, with 7 bases that match TRBD2. The V gene's germline CDR1 is SGHVS and CDR2 FQNEAQ. J gave up 14 bases and V 5 bases, and 24 bases lay outside the gene matches. The CDR3 consists of 17 residues. This CDR3 reads CASSLDVTSPNKVNEFF. Here the CDR3 DNA reads TGTGCCAGCAGCCTTGACGTGACTAGCCCCAATAAAGTGAACGAGTTCTTC.

This clonotype was picked up a small number of times. The rearrangement joins TRBV29-1 to TRBJ2-2, with 8 nucleotides matching TRBD2. Germline assignment: CDR1 SQVTM and CDR2 ANQGSEA. The CDR3 has 15 amino acids. V lost 5 bases to trimming and J lost 1 base; unmatched junction nucleotides: 6. The CDR3 DNA reads as TGCAGCGTTCGGGGGGGGTTTGTGAACACCGGGGAGCTGTTTTTT. It codes for CSVRGGFVNTGELFF.

This sequence joins TRBV5-1 and TRBJ1-6, with 8 nucleotides matching TRBD1. The CDR3 is made up of 15 amino acids. With 4 bases clipped from V and 7 bases from J, the junction kept 7 bases outside the gene matches. CDR1 SGHRS and CDR2 YFSETQ come from the germline V gene. CDR3 region: CASSQGQVKNSPLHF. The DNA of the CDR3 is TGCGCCAGCAGCCAGGGACAGGTTAAGAATTCACCCCTCCACTTT.

The chain uses TRBV4-2 and TRBJ2-7; D may be TRBD2 (6 bases). V dropped 7 bases and J dropped 5 bases, with 9 bases sitting between them. Per the germline V gene, CDR1 is LGHNA and CDR2 is YNFKEQ. The CDR3 contains 11 residues. In DNA form, the CDR3 reads TGTGCCAGCAAAGGGAGGCACGAGCAGTACTTC. Its translation: CASKGRHEQYF.

This clonotype was picked up a small number of times. DNA of the CDR3: TGCGCCAGCAGCCTTTATAGCGGGGGAAAGGACGAGCAGTACTTC. Translation: CASSLYSGGKDEQYF. This sequence joins TRBV4-1 and TRBJ2-7; 9 bases agree with TRBD2. The V segment lost 4 bases and the J segment 5 bases; nucleotides outside the gene matches: 9. The CDR3 totals 15 residues. CDR1 and CDR2 (germline): MGHRA, YSYEKL.

This clonotype appeared a few times. The chain carries TRBV12-3 or TRBV12-4 and TRBJ2-6; no definite D call. The CDR3 is made up of 17 amino acids. Trimming shortened V by 3 bases and J by 0 bases, and 12 bases separated the two germline ends. The CDR3 spells CASSFWYSDSGANVLTF. The CDR3 coding sequence is TGTGCCAGCAGTTTCTGGTATTCCGACTCTGGGGCCAACGTCCTGACTTTC.